This T cell receptor beta chain originates from a study of T cells in Graves' hyperthyroidism and ophthalmopathy. Amplification of TCR beta CDR3 regions was performed using RNA transcripts as template. The TCR CDR3 was amplified in a first-round RT-PCR using the HTBI primer set. Using its own MiXCR run on the multiplex PCR reads, TCRdb lists one record per CDR3 protein. The profile shows fewer than 400,000 distinct CDR3 sequences, around 14% of them singletons. The CDR3 sequence is 13 residues long. Trimming left V 6 bases short and J 9 bases short, with 20 bases between. Looked up from germline, CDR1 is SQVTM and CDR2 is ANQGSEA. This clonotype was detected ten times or more.

The sequence was collected from a woman aged 18-29 years with Graves' hyperthyroidism that later progressed to Graves' ophthalmopathy. The chain employs TRBV29-1 and TRBJ2-5; D possibly matches TRBD1 or TRBD2 (5 bases each). The sequenced sample was blood. CDR3 region: CSVPGTTLEAQYF. The CDR3 DNA is TGCAGCGTGCCCGGGACCACCTTGGAGGCCCAGTACTTC.